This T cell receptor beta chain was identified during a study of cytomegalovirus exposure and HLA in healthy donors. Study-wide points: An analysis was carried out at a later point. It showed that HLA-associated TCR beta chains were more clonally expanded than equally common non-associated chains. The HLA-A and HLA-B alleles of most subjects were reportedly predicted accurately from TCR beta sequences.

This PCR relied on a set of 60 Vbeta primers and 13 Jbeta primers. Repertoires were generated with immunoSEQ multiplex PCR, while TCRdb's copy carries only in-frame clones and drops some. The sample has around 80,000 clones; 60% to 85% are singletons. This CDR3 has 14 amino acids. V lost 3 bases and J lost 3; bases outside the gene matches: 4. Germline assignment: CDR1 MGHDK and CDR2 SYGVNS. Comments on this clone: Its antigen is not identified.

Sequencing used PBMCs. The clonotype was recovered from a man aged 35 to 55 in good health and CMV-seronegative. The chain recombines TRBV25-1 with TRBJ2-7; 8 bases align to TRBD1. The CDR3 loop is CASSDSQGGYEQYF. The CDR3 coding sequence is TGTGCCAGCAGTGACTCACAGGGGGGCTACGAGCAGTACTTC.